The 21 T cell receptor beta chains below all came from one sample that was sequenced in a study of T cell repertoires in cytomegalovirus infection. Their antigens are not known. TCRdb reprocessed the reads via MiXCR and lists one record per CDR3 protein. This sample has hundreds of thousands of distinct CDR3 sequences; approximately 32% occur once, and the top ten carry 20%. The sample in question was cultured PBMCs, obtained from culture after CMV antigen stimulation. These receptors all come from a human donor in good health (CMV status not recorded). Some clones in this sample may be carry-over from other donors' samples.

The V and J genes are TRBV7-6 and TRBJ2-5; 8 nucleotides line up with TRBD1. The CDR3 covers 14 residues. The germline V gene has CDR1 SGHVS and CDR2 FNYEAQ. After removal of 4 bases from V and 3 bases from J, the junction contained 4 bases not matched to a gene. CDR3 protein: CASSSRQGKETQYF. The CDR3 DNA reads TGTGCCAGCAGCTCACGACAGGGGAAAGAGACCCAGTACTTC.

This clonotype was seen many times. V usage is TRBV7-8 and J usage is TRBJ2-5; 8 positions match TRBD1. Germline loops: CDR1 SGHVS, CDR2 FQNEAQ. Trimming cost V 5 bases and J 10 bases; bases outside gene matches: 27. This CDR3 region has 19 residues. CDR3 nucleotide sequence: TGTGCCAGCAGCATAGGCGCCGCAGGGGGCGCGTCCTTCGGGGGTGTCCAGTACTTC. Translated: CASSIGAAGGASFGGVQYF.

The CDR3 spells CASSVDSNYGYTF. The CDR3 DNA reads as TGTGCCAGCAGCGTCGACAGCAACTATGGCTACACCTTC. This chain joins TRBV9 and TRBJ1-2; TRBD1 is a possible D gene (5 bases). CDR1 is SGDLS, CDR2 YYNGEE, per germline. Trimming removed 2 bases from V and 2 bases from J, with 7 bases in between. This CDR3 contains 13 residues. The complete variable domain, with remaining parts taken from reference TRBV9 and TRBJ1-2, reads DSGVTQTPKHLITATGQRVTLRCSPRSGDLSVYWYQQSLDQGLQFLIQYYNGEERAKGNILERFSAQQFPDLHSELNLSSLELGDSALYFCASSVDSNYGYTFGSGTRLTVV.

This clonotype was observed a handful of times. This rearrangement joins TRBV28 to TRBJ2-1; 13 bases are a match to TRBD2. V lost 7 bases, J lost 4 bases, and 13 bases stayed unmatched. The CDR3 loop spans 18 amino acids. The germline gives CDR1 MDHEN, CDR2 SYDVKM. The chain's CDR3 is CASNRPGTSGKFYNEQFF. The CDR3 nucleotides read TGTGCCAGCAACAGGCCCGGGACTAGCGGGAAGTTTTACAATGAGCAGTTCTTC.

The CDR3 spells CASSARAGAYRSDEQFF. For the CDR3, the DNA is TGTGCCAGCAGTGCACGAGCGGGAGCATACCGTAGTGATGAGCAGTTCTTC. The chain recombines TRBV27 with TRBJ2-1; 8 bases line up with TRBD2. Germline CDR1 is MNHEY and CDR2 is SMNVEV (reference sequence). V lost 5 bases and J lost 8; bases outside the gene matches: 17. This CDR3 has 17 residues.

CDR3 DNA sequence: TGCGCCAGCAGCGATGACAGGGGGAGTCAGCCCCAGCATTTT. Encoded protein: CASSDDRGSQPQHF. This sequence joins TRBV10-2 and TRBJ1-5; 9 nucleotides agree with TRBD1. Germline V gene sequence: CDR1 WSHSY, CDR2 SAAADI. The CDR3 has 14 amino acids. Trimming cost V 6 bases and J 6 bases; bases outside gene matches: 6.

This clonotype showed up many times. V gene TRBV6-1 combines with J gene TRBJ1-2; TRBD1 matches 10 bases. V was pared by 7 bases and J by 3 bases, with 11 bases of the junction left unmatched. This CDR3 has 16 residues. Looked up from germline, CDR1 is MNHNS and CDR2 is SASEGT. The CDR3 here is CASKTPGQGRDYGYTF. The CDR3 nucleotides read TGTGCCAGCAAGACTCCGGGACAGGGGCGGGACTATGGCTACACCTTC.

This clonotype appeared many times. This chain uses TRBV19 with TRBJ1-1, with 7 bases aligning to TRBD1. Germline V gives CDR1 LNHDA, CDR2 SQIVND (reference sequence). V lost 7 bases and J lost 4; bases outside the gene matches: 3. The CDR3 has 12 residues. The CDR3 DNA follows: TGTGCCAGTAAACAGGGGCCCACTGAAGCTTTCTTT. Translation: CASKQGPTEAFF.

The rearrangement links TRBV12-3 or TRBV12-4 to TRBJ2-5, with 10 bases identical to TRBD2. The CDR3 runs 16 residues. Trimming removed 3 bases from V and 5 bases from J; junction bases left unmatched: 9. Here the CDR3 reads CASSFGSGGPEETQYF. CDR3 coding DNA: TGTGCCAGCAGTTTCGGTAGCGGGGGGCCAGAGGAGACCCAGTACTTC.

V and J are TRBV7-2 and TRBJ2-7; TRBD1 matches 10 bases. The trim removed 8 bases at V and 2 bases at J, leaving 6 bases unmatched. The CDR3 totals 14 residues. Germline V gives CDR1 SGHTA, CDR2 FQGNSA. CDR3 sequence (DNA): TGTGCCAGCCGACGGGGACAGGGGACCTACGAGCAGTACTTC. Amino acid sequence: CASRRGQGTYEQYF.

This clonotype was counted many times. DNA of the CDR3: TGTGCCAGCAGCTGGGCAGATACGCAGTATTTT. This codes for CASSWADTQYF. The chain couples TRBV7-8 to TRBJ2-3; no clear D. The V end lost 4 bases, the J end lost 4 bases, and 3 bases lay between the germline ends. CDR1 and CDR2 (germline): SGHVS, FQNEAQ. This CDR3 comprises 11 residues.

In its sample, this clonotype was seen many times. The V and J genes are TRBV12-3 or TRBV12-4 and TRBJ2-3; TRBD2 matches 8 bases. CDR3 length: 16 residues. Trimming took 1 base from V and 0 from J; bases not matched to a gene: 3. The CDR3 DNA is TGTGCCAGCAGTTTAGTGCCTAGCGGGAGCACAGATACGCAGTATTTT. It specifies CASSLVPSGSTDTQYF.

CDR3 in DNA: TGTGCCAGCTCAGCGGGACGGGACCTCATCGACTATGGCTACACCTTC. It encodes CASSAGRDLIDYGYTF. The J gene is TRBJ1-2, the V gene TRBV18; weak D call: TRBD1 (5 bases). The CDR3 sequence is 16 residues long. Trimming took 5 bases from V and 3 from J, leaving 19 bases between them. Germline V gives CDR1 KGHSH, CDR2 LQKENI.

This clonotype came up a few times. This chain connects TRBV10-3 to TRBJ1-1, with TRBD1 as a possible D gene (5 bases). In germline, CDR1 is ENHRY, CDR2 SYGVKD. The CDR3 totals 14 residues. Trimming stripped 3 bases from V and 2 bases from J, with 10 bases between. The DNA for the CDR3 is TGTGCCATCAGTGATTTTGACAGAAACACTGAAGCTTTCTTT. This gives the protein CAISDFDRNTEAFF.

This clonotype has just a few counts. The chain's CDR3 is CASSRPPDNYGYTF. CDR3 nucleotides: TGTGCCAGCAGCCGTCCACCGGATAACTATGGCTACACCTTC. V usage is TRBV11-1 and J usage is TRBJ1-2; D is undetermined. The CDR3 length is 14 residues. Trimming cost V 5 bases and J 1 base, with 11 bases left between them. The germline V gene has CDR1 SGHAT and CDR2 FQDESV (reference sequence).

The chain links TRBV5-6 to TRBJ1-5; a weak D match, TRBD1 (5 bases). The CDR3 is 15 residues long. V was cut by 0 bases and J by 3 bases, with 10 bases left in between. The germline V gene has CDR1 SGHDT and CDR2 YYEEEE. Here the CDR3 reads CASSLGREVNQPQHF. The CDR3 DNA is TGTGCCAGCAGCTTGGGCAGGGAGGTCAATCAGCCCCAGCATTTT.

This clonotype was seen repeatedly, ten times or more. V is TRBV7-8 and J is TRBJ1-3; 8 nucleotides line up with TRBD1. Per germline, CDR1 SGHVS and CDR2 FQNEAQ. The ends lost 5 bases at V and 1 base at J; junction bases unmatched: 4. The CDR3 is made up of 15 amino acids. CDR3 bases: TGTGCCAGCAGCCCGAGGACAGGGTCTGGAAACACCATATATTTT. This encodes CASSPRTGSGNTIYF.

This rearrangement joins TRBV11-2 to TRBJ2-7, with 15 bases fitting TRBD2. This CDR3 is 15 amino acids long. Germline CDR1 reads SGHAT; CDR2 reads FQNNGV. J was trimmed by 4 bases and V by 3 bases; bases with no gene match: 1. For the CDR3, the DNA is TGTGCCAGCAGCTTTGGACTAGCGGGGGGGTACGAGCAGTACTTC. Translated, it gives CASSFGLAGGYEQYF.

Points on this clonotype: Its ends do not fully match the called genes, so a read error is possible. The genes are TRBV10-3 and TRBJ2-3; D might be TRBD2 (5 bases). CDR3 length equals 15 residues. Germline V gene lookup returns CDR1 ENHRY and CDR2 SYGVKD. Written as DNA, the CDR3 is TGCGCCATCTGTGGTGCGGGCACTACCACAGATACGCAGTATTTT. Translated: CAICGAGTTTDTQYF.

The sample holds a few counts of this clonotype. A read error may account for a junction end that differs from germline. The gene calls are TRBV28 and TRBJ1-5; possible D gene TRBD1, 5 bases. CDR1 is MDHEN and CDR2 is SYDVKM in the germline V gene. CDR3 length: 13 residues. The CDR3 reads CASKFGGNQPQHF. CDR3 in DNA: TGTGCCAGCAAATTCGGGGGGAATCAACCCCAGCATTTT.

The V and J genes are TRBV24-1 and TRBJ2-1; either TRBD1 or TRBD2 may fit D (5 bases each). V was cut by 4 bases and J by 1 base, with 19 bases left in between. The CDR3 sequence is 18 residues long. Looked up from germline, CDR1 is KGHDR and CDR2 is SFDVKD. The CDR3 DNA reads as TGTGCCACCAGTGACCGCTCGGGGCGGCTGGTTTCCTACAATGAGCAGTTCTTC. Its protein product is CATSDRSGRLVSYNEQFF.